Listed below are T cell receptor beta chains from one sample, sequenced in a study of cytomegalovirus exposure and HLA in healthy donors. Clones were sequenced by immunoSEQ multiplex PCR, and TCRdb holds only the in-frame ones, with some missing. The table includes about 120,000 clones, over 15% detected once. The specimen sequenced was PBMCs. The receptors here all came from a female donor in good health and CMV-seropositive. The CDR3 runs from the conserved cysteine through the conserved F or W. Clone size is stated in some rows and not others, as once, few, many or a class when expanded.

size: .; V: TRBV28; CDR3: CASSLSGGSPLHF
size: .; V: TRBV28; CDR3: CASSQPLGGLNTEAFF
size: few; V: TRBV4-3; CDR3: CASSQEWGTGSYEQYF
size: .; V: TRBV29-1; CDR3: CSVATGRRGETQYF
size: once; V: TRBV4-2; CDR3: CASSHPKGQIGNQPQHF
size: .; V: TRBV27; CDR3: CASSSPSRGRGNYGYTF
size: .; V: TRBV5-6; CDR3: CASSLVGGASSYEQYF
size: .; V: TRBV7-9; CDR3: CASSHLDSRTGELFF
size: few; V: TRBV5-6; CDR3: CASSSGRTSGSPGYEQYF
size: few; V: TRBV9; CDR3: CASSVAGADTQYF
size: .; V: TRBV30; CDR3: CAWSRQSSGYTF
size: .; V: TRBV30; CDR3: CAWNLGLFYEQYF